This T cell receptor (beta chain) was sequenced for a study of blood T cell repertoires in COVID-19 (dated by TCRdb to 2020 to 2021). About the full investigation: Samples from collaborators originated in the United States, Italy and Spain and spanned both the acute and convalescent phases of COVID-19. The prospective study material was composed of cDNA or gDNA derived from T cells, B-cell-depleted T cells, or PBMCs. Deeply sampled blood TCRbeta repertoires from subjects exposed to, actively infected with, or recovered from COVID-19 were included in the dataset. A freely available public database, intended as a resource for researchers studying the immune response to SARS-CoV-2, is where the repertoires were released. The samples were drawn from two sources: the first 160 participants of the ongoing ImmuneRACE study, and 1,000 to 1,500 subjects contributed by 6 global collaborators. A de-identified subject ID, COVID-19 status, age in years and sex were almost always included in the sample metadata. Where available, HLA class I and class II types were obtained from metadata supplied by the sample provider rather than from assay-based typing. Results the study describes overall, beyond this receptor: Clinical and demographic metadata were provided uncurated, with the amount varying by source and participant.

TCRbeta CDR3 regions were amplified from genomic DNA using the immunoSEQ Assay, a bias-controlled multiplex PCR. The study's own analysis went as follows. Within the assay, amplification of reference gene primers was used to estimate how many nucleated cells each sample contained. To quantify the absolute abundance of each unique TCRbeta CDR3 rearrangement, sequence reads were collapsed and filtered. For each sample, productive Simpson clonality was calculated by taking the square root of Simpson's diversity index across productive rearrangements. TCRdb carries this immuneACCESS record with in-frame sequences only. Its versions omit some clonotypes, under half of them owing to an unresolved V gene in the studies checked, with the rest unexplained. V, J and clone size reflect that table, while D and trimming were determined from the DNA. Counted in this sample were 120,000 to 150,000 clones; more than 60% of them appeared once. The top ten clonotypes cover around 14% of the sample.

V is pared back by 0 bases and J by 0 bases, with 14 bases lying between the germline termini. The CDR3 starts with the cysteine, ends with the phenylalanine, and has 17 residues. The entry retains the CDR3 DNA only, 51 bases that are in frame from base 1. Via the germline V gene (reference sequence), CDR1 is LNHDA and CDR2 SQIVND. Each collaborating institution followed its own protocols to collect whole blood in K2EDTA tubes. For TCRbeta analysis, collaborators shipped samples in one of three forms: frozen whole blood, isolated PBMCs, or DNA extracted from either of those sample types. Comments on this clone: Its antigen has not been determined. Within one base of it there is no much larger clone, and no base qualities were kept.

Sequencing was done on a sample of peripheral blood. Rearrangement joined TRBV19 to TRBJ1-1; TRBD1 could be the D gene, as 5 bases match. The source of this sequence is an elderly man with acute or convalescent COVID-19. Here the CDR3 is given as CASSIDAVGGVNTEAFF. The DNA is as follows: TGTGCCAGTAGTATAGATGCGGTGGGGGGGGTGAACACTGAAGCTTTCTTT.